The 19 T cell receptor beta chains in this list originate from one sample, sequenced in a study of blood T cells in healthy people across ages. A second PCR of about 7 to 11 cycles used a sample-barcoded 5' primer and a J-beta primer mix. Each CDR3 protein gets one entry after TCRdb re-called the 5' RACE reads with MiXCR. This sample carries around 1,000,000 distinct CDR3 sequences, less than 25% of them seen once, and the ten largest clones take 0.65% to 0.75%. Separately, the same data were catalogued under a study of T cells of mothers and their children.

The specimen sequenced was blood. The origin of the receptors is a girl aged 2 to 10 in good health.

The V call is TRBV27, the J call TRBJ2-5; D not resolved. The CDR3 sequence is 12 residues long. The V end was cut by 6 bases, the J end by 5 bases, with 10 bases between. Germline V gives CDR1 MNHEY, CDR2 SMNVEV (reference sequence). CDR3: CASSTFGETQYF. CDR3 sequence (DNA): TGTGCCAGCAGCACCTTCGGGGAGACCCAGTACTTC.

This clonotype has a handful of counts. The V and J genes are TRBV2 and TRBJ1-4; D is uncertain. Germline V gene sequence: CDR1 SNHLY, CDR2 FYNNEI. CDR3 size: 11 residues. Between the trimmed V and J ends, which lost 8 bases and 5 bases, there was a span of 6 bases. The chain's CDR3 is CASVRNEKLFF. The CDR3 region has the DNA TGTGCCAGCGTTCGCAATGAAAAACTGTTTTTT.

CDR3 amino acids: CSARERQENQETQYF. The CDR3 nucleotides are TGCAGTGCTAGAGAGAGACAGGAGAACCAAGAGACCCAGTACTTC. The J gene is TRBJ2-5, the V gene TRBV20-1; possibly TRBD1 for D (6 bases). The V and J ends lost 0 bases and 0 bases respectively, with 11 bases between them. Per germline, CDR1 DFQATT and CDR2 SNEGSKA (reference sequence). The CDR3 has 15 amino acids.

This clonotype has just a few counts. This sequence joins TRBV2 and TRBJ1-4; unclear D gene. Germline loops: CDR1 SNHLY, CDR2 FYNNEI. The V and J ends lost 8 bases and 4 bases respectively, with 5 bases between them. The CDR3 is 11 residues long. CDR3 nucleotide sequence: TGTGCCAGCCTCCGTAATGAAAAACTGTTTTTT. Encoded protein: CASLRNEKLFF.

Written as DNA, the CDR3 is TGTGCCAGCAGCTTAGGGCGGAGGACAGGGCGTGGATACAATGAGCAGTTCTTC. It codes for CASSLGRRTGRGYNEQFF. The rearrangement uses TRBV7-8 and TRBJ2-5; 8 bases fit TRBD1. The DNA end is a closer match to TRBJ2-1, so the J assignment may be wrong. Germline V gene sequence: CDR1 SGHVS, CDR2 FQNEAQ. The CDR3 contains 18 residues.

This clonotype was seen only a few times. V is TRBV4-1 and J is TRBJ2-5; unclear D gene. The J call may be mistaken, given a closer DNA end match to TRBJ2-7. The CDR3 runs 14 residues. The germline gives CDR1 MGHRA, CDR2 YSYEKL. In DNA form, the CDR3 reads TGCGCCAGCAGCCCCCCTGAAAGATTTGACGAGCAGTACTTC. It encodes CASSPPERFDEQYF.

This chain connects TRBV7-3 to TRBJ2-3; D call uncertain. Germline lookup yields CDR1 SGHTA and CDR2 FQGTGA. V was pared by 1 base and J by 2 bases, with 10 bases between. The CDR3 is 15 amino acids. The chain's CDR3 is CASSLRPTVTDTQYF. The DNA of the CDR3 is TGTGCCAGCAGCTTAAGGCCGACGGTCACAGATACGCAGTATTTT.

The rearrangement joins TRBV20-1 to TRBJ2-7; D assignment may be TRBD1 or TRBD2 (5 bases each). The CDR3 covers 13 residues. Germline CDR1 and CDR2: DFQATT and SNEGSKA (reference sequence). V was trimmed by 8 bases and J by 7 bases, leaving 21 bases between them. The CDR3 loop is CSTRPGTPQEQYF. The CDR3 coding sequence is TGCAGTACCCGTCCGGGGACCCCACAGGAGCAGTACTTC.

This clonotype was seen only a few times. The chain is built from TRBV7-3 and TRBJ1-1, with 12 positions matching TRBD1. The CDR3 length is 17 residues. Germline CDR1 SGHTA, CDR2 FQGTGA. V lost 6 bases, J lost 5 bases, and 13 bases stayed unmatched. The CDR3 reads CASSLGTGGMILTEAFF. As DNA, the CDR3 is TGTGCCAGCAGTTTAGGGACAGGGGGCATGATTTTGACTGAAGCTTTCTTT.

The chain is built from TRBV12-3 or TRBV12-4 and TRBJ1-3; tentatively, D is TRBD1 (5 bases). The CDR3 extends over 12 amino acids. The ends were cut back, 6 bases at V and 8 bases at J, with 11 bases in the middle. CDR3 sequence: CASSPTGHTIYF. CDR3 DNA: TGTGCCAGCAGCCCCACGGGGCACACCATATATTTT.

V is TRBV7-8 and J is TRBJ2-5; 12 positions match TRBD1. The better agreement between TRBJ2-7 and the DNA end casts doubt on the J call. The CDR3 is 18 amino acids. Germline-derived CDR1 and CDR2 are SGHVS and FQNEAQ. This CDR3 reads CASSLKLGTGGFSDEQYF. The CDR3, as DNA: TGTGCCAGCAGCCTCAAACTAGGGACAGGGGGCTTTTCGGACGAGCAGTACTTC.

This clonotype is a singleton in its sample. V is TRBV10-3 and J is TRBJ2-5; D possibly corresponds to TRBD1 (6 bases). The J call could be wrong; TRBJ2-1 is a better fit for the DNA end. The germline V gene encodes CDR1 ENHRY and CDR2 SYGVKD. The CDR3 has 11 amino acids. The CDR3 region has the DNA TGTGCCATCAGTGAAGGGGGTGAGCAGTTCTTC. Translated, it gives CAISEGGEQFF.

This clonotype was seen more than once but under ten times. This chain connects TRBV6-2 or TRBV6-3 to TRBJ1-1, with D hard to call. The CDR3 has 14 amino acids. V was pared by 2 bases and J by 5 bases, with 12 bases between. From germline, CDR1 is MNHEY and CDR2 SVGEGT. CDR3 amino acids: CASSYRAGETEAFF. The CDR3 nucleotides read TGTGCCAGCAGTTACAGAGCTGGGGAAACTGAAGCTTTCTTT.

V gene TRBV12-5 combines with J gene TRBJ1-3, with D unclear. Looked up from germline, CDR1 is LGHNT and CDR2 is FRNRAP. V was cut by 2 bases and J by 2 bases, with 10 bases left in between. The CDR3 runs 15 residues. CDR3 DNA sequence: TGTGCTAGTGGTTTGTCGGACCGCCCTGGAAACACCATATATTTT. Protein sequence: CASGLSDRPGNTIYF.

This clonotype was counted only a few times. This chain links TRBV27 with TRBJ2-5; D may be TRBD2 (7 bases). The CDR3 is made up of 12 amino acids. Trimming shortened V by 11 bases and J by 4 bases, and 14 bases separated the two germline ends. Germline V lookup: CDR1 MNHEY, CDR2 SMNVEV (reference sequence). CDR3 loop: CACSRGGETQYF. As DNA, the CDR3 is TGTGCCTGCTCTAGGGGGGGAGAGACCCAGTACTTC.

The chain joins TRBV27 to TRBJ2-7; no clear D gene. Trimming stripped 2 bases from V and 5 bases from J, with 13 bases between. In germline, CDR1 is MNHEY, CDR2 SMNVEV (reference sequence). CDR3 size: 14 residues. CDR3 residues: CASSLVRAPDEQYF. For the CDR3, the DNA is TGTGCCAGCAGTTTAGTCCGGGCCCCGGACGAGCAGTACTTC.

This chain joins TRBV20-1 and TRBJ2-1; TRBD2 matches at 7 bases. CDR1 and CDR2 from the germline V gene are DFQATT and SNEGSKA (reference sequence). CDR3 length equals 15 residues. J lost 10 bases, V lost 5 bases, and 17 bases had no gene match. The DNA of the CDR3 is TGCAGTGCTCTCTTCGGGGTAGCGGGCCCGGGGGAGCAGTTCTTC. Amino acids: CSALFGVAGPGEQFF.

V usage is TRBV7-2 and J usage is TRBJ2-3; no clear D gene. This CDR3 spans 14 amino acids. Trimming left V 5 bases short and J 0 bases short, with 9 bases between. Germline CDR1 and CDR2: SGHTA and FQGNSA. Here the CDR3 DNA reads TGTGCCAGCAGCGTCAGACTGAGCACAGATACGCAGTATTTT. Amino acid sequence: CASSVRLSTDTQYF.

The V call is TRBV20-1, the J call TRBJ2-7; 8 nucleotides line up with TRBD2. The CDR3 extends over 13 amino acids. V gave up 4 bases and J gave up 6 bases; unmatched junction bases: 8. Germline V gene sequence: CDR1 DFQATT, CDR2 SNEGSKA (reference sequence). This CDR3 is CSATQRGLSEQYF. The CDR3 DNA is TGCAGTGCTACCCAGCGGGGGCTATCCGAGCAGTACTTC.